This paragraph covers one TCR beta chain sequence. The data stem from a study of blood T cell repertoires in COVID-19. Turning to the study itself: Samples taken during acute and convalescent COVID-19 were collected in the United States, Italy and Spain. PBMCs, B-cell-depleted T cells, or T cells were the source of the cDNA or gDNA that made up the material.

The CDR3 is 14 residues long. Germline V CDR1 and CDR2: KGHSH, LQKENI. V lost 3 bases, J lost 3 bases, and 11 bases lay in between. The assay was immunoSEQ multiplex PCR, and TCRdb's table has in-frame clones only and misses some. The data show under 300,000 clones, about 79% seen once. The chain combines TRBV18 with TRBJ1-1; perhaps TRBD1 as D (6 bases). The source of this sequence is a woman older than 75 with acute or convalescent COVID-19. The sequenced sample was peripheral blood. The CDR3 here is CASSPVAGDTEAFF. CDR3 sequence (DNA): TGTGCCAGCTCACCTGTGGCAGGGGACACTGAAGCTTTCTTT.